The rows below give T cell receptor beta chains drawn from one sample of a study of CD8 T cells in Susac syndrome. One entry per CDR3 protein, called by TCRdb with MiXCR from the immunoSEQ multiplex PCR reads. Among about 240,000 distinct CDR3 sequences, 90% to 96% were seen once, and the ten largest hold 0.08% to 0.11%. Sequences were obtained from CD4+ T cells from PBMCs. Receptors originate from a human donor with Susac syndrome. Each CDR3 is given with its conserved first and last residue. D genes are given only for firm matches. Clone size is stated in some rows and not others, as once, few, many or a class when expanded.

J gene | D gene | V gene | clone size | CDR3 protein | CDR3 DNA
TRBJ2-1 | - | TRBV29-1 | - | CSGSLFNEQFF | TGCAGCGGGAGTCTTTTCAATGAGCAGTTCTTC
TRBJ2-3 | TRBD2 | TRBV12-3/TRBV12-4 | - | CASSLIRGTSRGPPADTQYF | TGTGCCAGCAGTTTAATTCGTGGGACTAGCCGTGGTCCTCCGGCAGATACGCAGTATTTT
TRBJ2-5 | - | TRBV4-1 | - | CASSQALRRTQYF | TGCGCCAGCAGCCAAGCCCTCCGTCGGACCCAGTACTTC
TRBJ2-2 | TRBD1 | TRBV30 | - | CAWAPGGYTGELFF | TGTGCCTGGGCCCCAGGGGGATACACCGGGGAGCTGTTTTTT
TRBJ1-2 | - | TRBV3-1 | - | CASSQDIVYNYGYTF | TGTGCCAGCAGCCAAGATATAGTGTATAACTATGGCTACACCTTC
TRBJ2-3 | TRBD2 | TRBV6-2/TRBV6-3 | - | CATLPWTSGRSDTQYF | TGTGCCACTCTCCCATGGACTAGCGGGAGATCTGATACGCAGTATTTT
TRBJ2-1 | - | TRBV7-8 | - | CASSLALLGQFF | TGTGCCAGCAGCTTAGCCCTCCTTGGACAGTTCTTC
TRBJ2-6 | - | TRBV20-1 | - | CSARFPGANVLTF | TGCAGTGCTAGATTTCCCGGGGCCAACGTCCTGACTTTC
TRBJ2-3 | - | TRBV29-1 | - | CSVYIADTQYF | TGCAGCGTTTATATCGCAGATACGCAGTATTTT
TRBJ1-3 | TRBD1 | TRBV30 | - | CAWSPETGITIYF | TGTGCCTGGTCCCCCGAGACAGGGATCACCATATATTTT
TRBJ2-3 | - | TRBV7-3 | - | CASSLYHTDTQYF | TGTGCCAGCAGCTTATACCACACAGATACGCAGTATTTT
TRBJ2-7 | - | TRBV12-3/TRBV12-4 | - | CASSPGTTESAYEQYF | TGTGCCAGCAGTCCCGGGACGACAGAGTCCGCCTACGAGCAGTACTTC
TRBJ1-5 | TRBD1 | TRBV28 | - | CASSLFAGTDLNQPQHF | TGTGCCAGCAGTTTATTTGCCGGGACAGACCTCAATCAGCCCCAGCATTTT
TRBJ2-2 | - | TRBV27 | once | CASTIRAAGELFF | TGTGCCAGCACCATTAGGGCGGCCGGGGAGCTGTTTTTT
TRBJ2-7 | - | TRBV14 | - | CASSPTGNEQYF | TGTGCCAGCAGCCCAACGGGTAACGAGCAGTACTTC
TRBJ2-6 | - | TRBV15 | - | CATSRVPASSGANVLTF | TGTGCCACCAGCAGAGTACCGGCTAGCTCTGGGGCCAACGTCCTGACTTTC
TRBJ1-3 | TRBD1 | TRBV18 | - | CASSLTGDSDTIYF | TGTGCCAGCTCACTGACAGGGGACTCCGACACCATATATTTT
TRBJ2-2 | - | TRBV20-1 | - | CSAKVSGTSPHRRNTGELFF | TGCAGTGCTAAAGTTTCGGGGACATCCCCCCACAGAAGAAACACCGGGGAGCTGTTTTTT
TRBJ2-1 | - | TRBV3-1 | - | CASSRQGGGEQFF | TGTGCCAGCAGCCGGCAAGGAGGCGGGGAGCAGTTCTTC
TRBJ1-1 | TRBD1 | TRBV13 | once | CASSTALQGTMNTEAFF | TGTGCCAGCAGCACCGCCCTACAGGGGACCATGAACACTGAAGCTTTCTTT
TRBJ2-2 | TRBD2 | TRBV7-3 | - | CASSPLAGGPRTGELFF | TGTGCCAGCAGCCCCCTGGCGGGAGGGCCGCGTACCGGGGAGCTGTTTTTT
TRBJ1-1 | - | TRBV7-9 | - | CASSLLSREAFF | TGTGCCAGCAGCTTACTTAGTAGGGAAGCTTTCTTT
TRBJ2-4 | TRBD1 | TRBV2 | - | CASGTETGWYF | TGTGCCAGCGGGACAGAAACGGGTTGGTACTTC
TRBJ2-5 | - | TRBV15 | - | CATSLRNGGTQYF | TGTGCCACCAGCCTTAGAAACGGTGGGACCCAGTACTTC
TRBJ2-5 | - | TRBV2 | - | CASRREETQYF | TGTGCCAGCAGGCGAGAGGAGACCCAGTACTTC
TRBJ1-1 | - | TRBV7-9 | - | CASSPYEEAFF | TGTGCCAGCAGCCCATATGAAGAAGCTTTCTTT
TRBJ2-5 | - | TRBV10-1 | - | CASGERNQETQYF | TGCGCCAGCGGCGAGCGGAACCAAGAGACCCAGTACTTC
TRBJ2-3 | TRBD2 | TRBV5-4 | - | CASSLRLAGELDTQYF | TGTGCCAGCAGCTTGCGACTAGCGGGAGAGTTGGATACGCAGTATTTT
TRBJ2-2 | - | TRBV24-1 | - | CATGASYTGELFF | TGTGCCACCGGGGCTAGCTACACCGGGGAGCTGTTTTTT
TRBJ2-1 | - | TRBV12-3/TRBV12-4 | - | CAITVVEHNEQFF | TGTGCCATCACGGTAGTGGAGCACAATGAGCAGTTCTTC
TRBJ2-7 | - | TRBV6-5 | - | CASGPSHEQYF | TGTGCCAGCGGCCCTAGTCACGAGCAGTACTTC